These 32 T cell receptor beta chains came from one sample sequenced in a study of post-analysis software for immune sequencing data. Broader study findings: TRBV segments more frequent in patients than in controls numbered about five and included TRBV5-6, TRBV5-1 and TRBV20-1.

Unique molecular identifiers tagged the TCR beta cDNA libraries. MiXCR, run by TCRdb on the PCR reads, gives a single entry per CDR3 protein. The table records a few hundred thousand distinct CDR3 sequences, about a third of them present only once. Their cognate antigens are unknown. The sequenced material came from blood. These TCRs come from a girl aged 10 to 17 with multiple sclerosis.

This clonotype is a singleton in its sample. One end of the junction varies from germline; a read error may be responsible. For the CDR3, the DNA is TGTTCCTGGAATCAGGCCCCCTCGTTCTATGGCTACACCTTC. It encodes CSWNQAPSFYGYTF. The gene calls are TRBV30 and TRBJ1-2; D is uncertain. Germline V gene lookup returns CDR1 GTSNPN and CDR2 SVGIG (reference sequence). The CDR3 has 14 amino acids.

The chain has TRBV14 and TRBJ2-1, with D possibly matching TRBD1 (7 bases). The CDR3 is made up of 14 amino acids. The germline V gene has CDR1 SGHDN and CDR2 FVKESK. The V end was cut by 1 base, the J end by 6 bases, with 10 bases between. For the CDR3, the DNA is TGTGCCAGCAGCCAAGCAGGGGGACTCAATGAGCAGTTCTTC. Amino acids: CASSQAGGLNEQFF. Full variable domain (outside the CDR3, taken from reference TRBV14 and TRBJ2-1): EAGVTQFPSHSVIEKGQTVTLRCDPISGHDNLYWYRRVMGKEIKFLLHFVKESKQDESGMPNNRFLAERTGGTYSTLKVQPAELEDSGVYFCASSQAGGLNEQFFGPGTRLTVL.

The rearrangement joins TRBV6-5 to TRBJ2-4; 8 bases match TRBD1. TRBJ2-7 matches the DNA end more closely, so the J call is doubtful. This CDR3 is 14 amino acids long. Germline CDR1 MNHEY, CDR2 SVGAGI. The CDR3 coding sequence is TGTGCCAGCAGTTCCTACACCGGGACAGGCGAGCAGTACTTC. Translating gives CASSSYTGTGEQYF.

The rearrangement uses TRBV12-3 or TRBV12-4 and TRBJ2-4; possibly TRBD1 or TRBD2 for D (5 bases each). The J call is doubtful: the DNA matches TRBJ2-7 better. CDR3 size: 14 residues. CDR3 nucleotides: TGTGCCAGCAGGTTGGGGACGGATACCTACGAGCAGTACTTC. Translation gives CASRLGTDTYEQYF.

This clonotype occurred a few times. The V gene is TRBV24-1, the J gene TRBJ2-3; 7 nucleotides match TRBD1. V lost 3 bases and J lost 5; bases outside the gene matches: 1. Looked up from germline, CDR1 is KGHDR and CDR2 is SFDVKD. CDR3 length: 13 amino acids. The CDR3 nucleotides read TGTGCCACCAGTGATCCAGGGGGAGATACGCAGTATTTT. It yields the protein CATSDPGGDTQYF.

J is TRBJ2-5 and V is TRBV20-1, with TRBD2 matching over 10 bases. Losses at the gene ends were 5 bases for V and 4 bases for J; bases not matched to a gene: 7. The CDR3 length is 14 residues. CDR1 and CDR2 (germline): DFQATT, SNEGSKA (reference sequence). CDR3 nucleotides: TGCAGTGCTGACAGCGGGGGGGCCGGAGAGACCCAGTACTTC. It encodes CSADSGGAGETQYF.

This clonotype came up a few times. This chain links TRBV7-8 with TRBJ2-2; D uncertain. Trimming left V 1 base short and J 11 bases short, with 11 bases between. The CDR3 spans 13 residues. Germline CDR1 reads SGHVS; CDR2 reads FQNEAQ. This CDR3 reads CASSLGRTGELFF. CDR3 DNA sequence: TGTGCCAGCAGCTTAGGCAGAACGGGCGAGCTGTTTTTT.

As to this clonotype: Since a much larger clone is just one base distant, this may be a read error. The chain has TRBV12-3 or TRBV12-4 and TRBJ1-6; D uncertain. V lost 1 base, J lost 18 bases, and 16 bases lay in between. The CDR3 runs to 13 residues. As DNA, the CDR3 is TGTGCCAGCAGTTTAGAAGGCGCTTTAACCCCCCACTTT. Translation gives CASSLEGALTPHF.

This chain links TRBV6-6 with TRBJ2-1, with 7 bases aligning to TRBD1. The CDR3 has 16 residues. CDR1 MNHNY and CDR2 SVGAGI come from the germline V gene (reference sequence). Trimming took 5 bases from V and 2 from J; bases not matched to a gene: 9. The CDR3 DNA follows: TGTGCCAGCAGTCCGAACAGGGGAAGCCCCTACAATGAGCAGTTCTTC. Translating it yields CASSPNRGSPYNEQFF.

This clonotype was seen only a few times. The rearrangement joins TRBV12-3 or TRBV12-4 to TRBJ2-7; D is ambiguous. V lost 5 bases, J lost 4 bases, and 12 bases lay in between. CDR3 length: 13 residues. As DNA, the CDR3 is TGTGCCAGCAGTGTATGGACCGAATACGAGCAGTACTTC. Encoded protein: CASSVWTEYEQYF.

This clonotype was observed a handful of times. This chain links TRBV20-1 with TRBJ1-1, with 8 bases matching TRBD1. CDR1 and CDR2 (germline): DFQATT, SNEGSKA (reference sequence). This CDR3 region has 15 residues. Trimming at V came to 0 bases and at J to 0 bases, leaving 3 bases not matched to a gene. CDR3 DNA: TGCAGTGCTAGAGACGGGGACAGGTTGAACACTGAAGCTTTCTTT. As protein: CSARDGDRLNTEAFF.

The DNA for the CDR3 is TGTGCCAGCAGCCAAGATAAGCGGGGGGCGACGGGAGAGCAGTACTTC. As protein: CASSQDKRGATGEQYF. This rearrangement joins TRBV3-1 to TRBJ2-1; 9 nucleotides line up with TRBD2. Judging by the DNA end, TRBJ2-7 fits better; the J call may be wrong. This CDR3 has 16 amino acids. Germline CDR1 LGHDT, CDR2 YNNKEL (reference sequence).

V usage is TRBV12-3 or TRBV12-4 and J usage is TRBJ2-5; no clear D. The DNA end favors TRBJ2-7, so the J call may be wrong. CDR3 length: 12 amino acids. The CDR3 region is CASSLGELEQYF. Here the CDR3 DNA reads TGTGCCAGCAGTTTAGGGGAACTCGAGCAGTACTTC.

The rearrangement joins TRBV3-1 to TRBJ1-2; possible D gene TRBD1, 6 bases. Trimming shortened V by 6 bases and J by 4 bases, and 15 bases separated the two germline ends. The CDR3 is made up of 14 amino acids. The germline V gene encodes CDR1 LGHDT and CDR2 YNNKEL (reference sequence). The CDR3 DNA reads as TGTGCCAGCAGTGAGGACAGCAGCGGCTATGGCTACACCTTC. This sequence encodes CASSEDSSGYGYTF.

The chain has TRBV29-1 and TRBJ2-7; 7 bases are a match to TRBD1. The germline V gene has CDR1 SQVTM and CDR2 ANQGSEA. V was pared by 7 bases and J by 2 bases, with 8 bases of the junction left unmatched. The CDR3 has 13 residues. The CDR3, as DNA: TGCAGCGCCAAAAACAGGGGCACCTACGAGCAGTACTTC. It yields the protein CSAKNRGTYEQYF.

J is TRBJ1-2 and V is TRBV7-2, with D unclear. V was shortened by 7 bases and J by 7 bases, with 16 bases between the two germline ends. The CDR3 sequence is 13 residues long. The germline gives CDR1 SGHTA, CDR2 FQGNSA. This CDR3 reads CASTATSRGGYTF. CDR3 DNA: TGTGCCAGCACCGCAACTTCTCGCGGTGGCTACACCTTC.

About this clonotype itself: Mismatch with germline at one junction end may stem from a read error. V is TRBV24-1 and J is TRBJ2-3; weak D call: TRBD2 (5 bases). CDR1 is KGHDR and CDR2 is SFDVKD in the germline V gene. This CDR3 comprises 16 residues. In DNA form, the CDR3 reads TGTGCCACCAGTGATTCACAAGCGGCCGCCACAGATACTCAGTATTTT. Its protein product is CATSDSQAAATDTQYF.

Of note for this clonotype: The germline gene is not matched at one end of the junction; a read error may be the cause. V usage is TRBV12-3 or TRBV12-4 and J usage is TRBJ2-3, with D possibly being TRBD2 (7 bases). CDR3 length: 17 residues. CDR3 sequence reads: CASSLGGGQSGADAQYF. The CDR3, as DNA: TGTGCCAGCAGCCTAGGAGGTGGACAGAGCGGGGCAGATGCGCAGTATTTT.

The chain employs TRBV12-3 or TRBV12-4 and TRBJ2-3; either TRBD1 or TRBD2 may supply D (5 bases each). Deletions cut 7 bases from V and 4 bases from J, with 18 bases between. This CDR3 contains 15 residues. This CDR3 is CASTQGAVGPDTQYF. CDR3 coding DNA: TGTGCCAGCACCCAGGGAGCTGTGGGGCCAGATACGCAGTATTTT.

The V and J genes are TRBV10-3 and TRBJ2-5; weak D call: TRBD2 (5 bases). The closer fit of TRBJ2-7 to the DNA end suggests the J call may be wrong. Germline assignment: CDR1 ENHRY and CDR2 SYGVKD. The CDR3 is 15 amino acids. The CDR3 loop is CAISERTDAAGEQYF. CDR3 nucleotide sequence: TGTGCCATCAGTGAACGAACTGACGCGGCGGGCGAGCAGTACTTC.

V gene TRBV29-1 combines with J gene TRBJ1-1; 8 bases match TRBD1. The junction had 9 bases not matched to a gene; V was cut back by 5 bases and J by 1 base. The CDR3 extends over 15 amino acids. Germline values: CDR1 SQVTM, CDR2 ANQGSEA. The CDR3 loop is CSVSPRGRRNTEAFF. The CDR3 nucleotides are TGCAGCGTTTCCCCCAGGGGGCGACGGAACACTGAAGCTTTCTTT.

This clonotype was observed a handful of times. The CDR3 bases are TGTGCCAGCAGTTTAGAGTCGGGACAGTACTACGAGCAGTACTTC. Protein product: CASSLESGQYYEQYF. The chain links TRBV12-3 or TRBV12-4 to TRBJ2-7; 7 nucleotides line up with TRBD1. CDR3 length: 15 residues. Losses at the gene ends were 1 base for V and 3 bases for J; bases not matched to a gene: 6.

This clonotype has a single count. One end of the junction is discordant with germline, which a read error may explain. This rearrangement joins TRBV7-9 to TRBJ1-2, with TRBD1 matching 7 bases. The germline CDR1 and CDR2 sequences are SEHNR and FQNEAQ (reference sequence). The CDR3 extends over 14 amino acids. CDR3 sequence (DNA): TGTGCCAGCAGCCATCCGGGACAGAACTATGGCTACATCTTC. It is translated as CASSHPGQNYGYIF.

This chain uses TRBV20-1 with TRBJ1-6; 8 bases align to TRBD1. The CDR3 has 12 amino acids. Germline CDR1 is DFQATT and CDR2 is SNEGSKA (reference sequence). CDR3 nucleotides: TGCAGCACCGGGACAGGAGAATCACCCCTCCACTTT. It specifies CSTGTGESPLHF.

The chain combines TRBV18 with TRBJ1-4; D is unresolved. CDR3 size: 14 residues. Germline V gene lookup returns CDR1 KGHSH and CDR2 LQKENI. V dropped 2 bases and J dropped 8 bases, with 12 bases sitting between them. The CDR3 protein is CASSPKGVEEKLFF. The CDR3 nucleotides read TGTGCCAGCTCACCAAAGGGCGTCGAGGAAAAACTGTTTTTT.

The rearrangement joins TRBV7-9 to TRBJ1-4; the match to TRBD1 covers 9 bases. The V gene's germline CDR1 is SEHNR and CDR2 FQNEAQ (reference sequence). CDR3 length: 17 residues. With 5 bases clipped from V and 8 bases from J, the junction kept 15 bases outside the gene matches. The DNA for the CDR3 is TGTGCCAGCAGCATCTTGAGGACAGGGGAGGATGAGGAAAAACTGTTTTTT. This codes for CASSILRTGEDEEKLFF.

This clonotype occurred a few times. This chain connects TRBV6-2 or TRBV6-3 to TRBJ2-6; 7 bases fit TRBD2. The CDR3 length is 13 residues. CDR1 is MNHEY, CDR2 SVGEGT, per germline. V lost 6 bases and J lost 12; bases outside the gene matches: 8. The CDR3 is CASRAGTSLVLTF. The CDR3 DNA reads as TGTGCCAGCAGAGCGGGGACGAGCCTCGTCCTGACTTTC.

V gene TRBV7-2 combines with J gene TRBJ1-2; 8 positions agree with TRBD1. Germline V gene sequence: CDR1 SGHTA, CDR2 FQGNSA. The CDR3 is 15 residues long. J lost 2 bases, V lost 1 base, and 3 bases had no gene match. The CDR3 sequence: CASSLDQGANYGYTF. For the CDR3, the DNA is TGTGCCAGCAGCTTAGACCAGGGGGCCAACTATGGCTACACCTTC.

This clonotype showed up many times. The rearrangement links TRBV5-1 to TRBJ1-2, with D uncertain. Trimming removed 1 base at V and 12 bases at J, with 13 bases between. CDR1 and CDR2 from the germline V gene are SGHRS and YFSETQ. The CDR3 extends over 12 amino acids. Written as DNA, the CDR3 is TGCGCCAGCAGCTTGAGCGGGGTGGACCACACCTTC. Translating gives CASSLSGVDHTF.

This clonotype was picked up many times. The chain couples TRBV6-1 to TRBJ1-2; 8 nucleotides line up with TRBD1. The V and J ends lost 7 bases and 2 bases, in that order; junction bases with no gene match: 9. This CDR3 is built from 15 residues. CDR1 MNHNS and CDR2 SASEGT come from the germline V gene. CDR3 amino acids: CASTPAGQGNYGYTF. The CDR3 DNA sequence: TGTGCCAGCACCCCCGCAGGACAGGGCAACTATGGCTACACCTTC.

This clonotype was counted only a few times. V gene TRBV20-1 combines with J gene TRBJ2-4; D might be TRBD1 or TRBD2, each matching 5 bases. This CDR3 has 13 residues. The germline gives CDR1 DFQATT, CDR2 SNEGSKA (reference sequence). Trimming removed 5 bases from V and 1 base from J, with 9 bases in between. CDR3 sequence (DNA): TGCAGTGCTTTCAGGGAGGCCAAAAACATTCAGTACTTC. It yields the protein CSAFREAKNIQYF.

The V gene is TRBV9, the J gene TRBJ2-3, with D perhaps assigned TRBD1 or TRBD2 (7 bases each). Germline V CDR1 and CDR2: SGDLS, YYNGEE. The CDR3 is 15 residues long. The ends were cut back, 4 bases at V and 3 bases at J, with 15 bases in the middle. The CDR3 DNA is TGTGCCAGCAGCCCAGGGGGGGAATCTACAGATACGCAGTATTTT. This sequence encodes CASSPGGESTDTQYF.